This T cell receptor beta chain derives from a study of cytomegalovirus exposure and HLA in healthy donors. Findings and caveats of the study: A missense variant in DCLRE1C was later tied to TCR beta V- and J-gene trimming. With DRB1 most and HLA-C fewest, TCR association rates differed between HLA loci in a later analysis. Investigators reported approximately 170 TCR beta chains as tied to cytomegalovirus.

Germline V CDR1 and CDR2: SGHDT, YYEEEE. V was pared by 0 bases and J by 5 bases, with 2 bases of the junction left unmatched. There are 15 residues in the CDR3. Amplification used 60 Vbeta primers and 13 Jbeta primers. Produced via immunoSEQ multiplex PCR; TCRdb's table is partial and in-frame only. The table records roughly 190,000 clones, 79% of them present only once. Remarks on this clone: The antigen remains unidentified.

This TCR came from a girl aged 10 to 17 in good health and CMV-seropositive. The chain carries TRBV5-6 and TRBJ1-4, with 9 nucleotides matching TRBD1. Source material: PBMCs. As DNA, the CDR3 is TGTGCCAGCAGCTTGGTTGGGACAGGGAATGAAAAACTGTTTTTT. This encodes CASSLVGTGNEKLFF.